This T cell receptor beta chain was identified during a study of blood T cell repertoires in COVID-19. Whole-study context: T cells, B-cell-depleted T cells, or PBMCs supplied cDNA or gDNA.

Assay: immunoSEQ multiplex PCR; the TCRdb copy retains only in-frame clones and omits some. Of fewer than 120,000 clones listed, around four fifths were seen once; the top ten hold 15% to 20%. This clonotype originated in a woman aged 55-69 years with acute or convalescent COVID-19. Input material: peripheral blood.

The DNA of the CDR3 is TGTGCCAGCAGTCCATTAACCGGGTTTAACGAGCAGTACTTC. The encoded protein is CASSPLTGFNEQYF. V usage is TRBV28 and J usage is TRBJ2-7; D ambiguous. V was clipped by 5 bases and J by 5 bases, with 16 bases between them. The CDR3 spans 14 residues. Germline V CDR1 and CDR2: MDHEN, SYDVKM.